Presented here are 10 T cell receptor beta chains from one specimen sequenced in a study of blood T cell repertoires in COVID-19. Sequencing used immunoSEQ multiplex PCR; TCRdb keeps in-frame clones, though not all of them. This table has 250,000 to 300,000 clones, less than 90% appearing once. The sequenced sample was peripheral blood. All receptors derive from a man in his 60s who had recovered from COVID-19.

This clone has only a few counts. The chain employs TRBV11-2 and TRBJ1-3; 7 positions match TRBD1. Germline CDR1 and CDR2: SGHAT and FQNNGV. J was trimmed by 4 bases and V by 5 bases; bases with no gene match: 8. This CDR3 is built from 15 residues. The CDR3 is CASSDRRGRGNTIYF. In DNA, the CDR3 is TGTGCCAGCAGCGACCGGAGGGGGCGAGGAAACACCATATATTTT. Filled out from reference TRBV11-2 and TRBJ1-3, the complete variable domain reads EAGVAQSPRYKIIEKRQSVAFWCNPISGHATLYWYQQILGQGPKLLIQFQNNGVVDDSQLPKDRFSAERLKGVDSTLKIQPAKLEDSAVYLCASSDRRGRGNTIYFGEGSWLTVV.

The rearrangement joins TRBV6-1 to TRBJ1-4; perhaps TRBD1 as D (5 bases). Trimming took off 3 bases at V and 0 bases at J, with 8 bases between the two ends. The CDR3 has 15 amino acids. Germline V gene lookup returns CDR1 MNHNS and CDR2 SASEGT. As DNA, the CDR3 is TGTGCCAGCAGTGATGTAGGGGCAACTAATGAAAAACTGTTTTTT. Protein product: CASSDVGATNEKLFF.

This rearrangement joins TRBV25-1 to TRBJ2-7, with TRBD2 matching 8 bases. Trimming took 3 bases from V and 6 from J; bases not matched to a gene: 4. Germline values: CDR1 MGHDK, CDR2 SYGVNS. The CDR3 is 13 residues long. CDR3 DNA: TGTGCCAGCAGTGAGGGTAGCGGGGCCGAGCAGTACTTC. Its protein product is CASSEGSGAEQYF.

The chain joins TRBV12-2 to TRBJ2-5; the table's D call TRBD1 went unverified against the DNA. TRBV12-2 is given as a pseudogene. The CDR3 runs 14 residues. Written as DNA, the CDR3 is TGTGCAAGTCGCAGCAGGGACATCCAAGAGACCCAGTACTTC. Translating it yields CASRSRDIQETQYF.

The chain combines TRBV5-4 with TRBJ2-2; 8 positions match TRBD2. This CDR3 has 15 residues. After removal of 4 bases from V and 4 bases from J, the junction contained 6 bases not matched to a gene. The germline CDR1 and CDR2 sequences are SGHNT and YYREEE (reference sequence). As DNA, the CDR3 is TGTGCCAGCAGCCCGGGAGGGCAAAGCACCGGGGAGCTGTTTTTT. Amino acids: CASSPGGQSTGELFF.

This clone occurred once. The rearrangement joins TRBV4-2 to TRBJ2-5, with D possibly TRBD2 on 5 matching bases. Looked up from germline, CDR1 is LGHNA and CDR2 is YNFKEQ. The CDR3 loop spans 14 amino acids. V was pared by 0 bases and J by 5 bases, with 10 bases between. The CDR3 region has the DNA TGTGCCAGCAGCCAAGAAGGTCGCGGGGAGACCCAGTACTTC. Encoded protein: CASSQEGRGETQYF.

The CDR3 DNA sequence: TGTGCCAGCAGCGCGGGCGGCGGGGCTTCACCCCTCCACTTT. As protein: CASSAGGGASPLHF. The chain carries TRBV5-8 and TRBJ1-6, with D tentatively TRBD1 (5 bases). V was shortened by 4 bases and J by 9 bases, with 14 bases between the two germline ends. There are 14 residues in the CDR3. Germline V gene sequence: CDR1 SGHTS, CDR2 YDEGEE.

The V and J genes are TRBV9 and TRBJ1-6; D call uncertain. CDR1 and CDR2 (germline): SGDLS, YYNGEE. V lost 4 bases and J 7 bases, leaving 15 bases between the germline ends. CDR3 size: 15 residues. In DNA form, the CDR3 reads TGTGCCAGCAGCCCCCGACTTGTCTCCAATTCACCCCTCCACTTT. Its translation is CASSPRLVSNSPLHF.

The V call is TRBV7-8, the J call TRBJ2-2, with 8 positions matching TRBD2. This CDR3 region has 16 residues. CDR1 SGHVS and CDR2 FQNEAQ come from the germline V gene. Unmatched junction bases numbered 6, after V lost 5 bases and J lost 1 base. This CDR3 reads CASSTTSGRNTGELFF. The CDR3 DNA follows: TGTGCCAGCAGCACTACTAGCGGAAGGAACACCGGGGAGCTGTTTTTT.

The J gene is TRBJ2-1, the V gene TRBV12-3 or TRBV12-4; D is possibly TRBD2 (6 bases). V dropped 6 bases and J dropped 9 bases, with 9 bases sitting between them. The CDR3 runs 11 residues. CDR3 in amino acids: CASRTSVEQFF. In nucleotides, the CDR3 is TGTGCCAGCAGGACTAGTGTTGAGCAGTTCTTC.